Here is one TCR beta chain with its context. The record originates from a study of blood T cell repertoires in COVID-19. Study overall: Collection of acute and convalescent COVID-19 samples took place in the United States, Italy and Spain. Sources were T cells, B-cell-depleted T cells, or PBMCs; the material itself was cDNA or gDNA.

In the original analysis: Reference gene primers were amplified, and this amplification served to estimate nucleated cell counts. This table comes from immunoSEQ multiplex PCR, and its TCRdb copy is limited to in-frame clones, with some not included. V and J calls and clone size are copied from that table; D and trimming were computed from the DNA. The data contain approximately 210,000 clones, 80% to 90% of them seen just once; the ten biggest clones take up 15% to 20%. The CDR3 sequence is 15 residues long. The V segment lost 4 bases and the J segment 8 bases; nucleotides outside the gene matches: 11. Germline CDR1 MNHEY, CDR2 SMNVEV (reference sequence).

The chain links TRBV27 to TRBJ1-2; 9 nucleotides line up with TRBD1. The clonotype comes from a man aged 25-45 years with active or convalescent COVID-19. What was sequenced was peripheral blood. CDR3 coding DNA: TGTGCCAGCAGTTCCCCAAGTCGGGACAGGGACGGCTACACCTTC. It encodes CASSSPSRDRDGYTF.